This T cell receptor (beta chain) was obtained from a study of blood T cell repertoires in COVID-19. Per the original data handling: Researchers report that nucleated cell counts were estimated from reference gene primer amplification. Clones were read by immunoSEQ multiplex PCR, and TCRdb kept only the in-frame ones, dropping some. The D gene and trimming were derived from the DNA, and the V and J assignments and clone size from that table. The table has over 75,000 clones, approximately 90% seen once. The TCR sequence derives from a human donor with active COVID-19. The donor label of this sample is uncertain. The sequenced material came from peripheral blood.

The CDR3 coding sequence is TGTGCCAGCGCAGACAGGGCAACTGGAAACACCATATATTTT. This codes for CASADRATGNTIYF. The chain is built from TRBV6-5 and TRBJ1-3, with 7 bases lining up with TRBD1. Trimming at V came to 8 bases and at J to 2 bases, leaving 6 bases not matched to a gene. The length of the CDR3 is 14 residues. Germline V gene sequence: CDR1 MNHEY, CDR2 SVGAGI.